These 18 T cell receptor beta chains were all obtained from the same sample, sequenced in a study of PD-1 blockade in classical Hodgkin lymphoma. Each patient experienced a relapse that followed autologous stem cell transplantation, and brentuximab vedotin exposure varied. The assay was immunoSEQ multiplex PCR, and TCRdb's table has in-frame clones only and misses some. Among about 98,000 clones, more than 90% were seen once, and the ten largest hold 2.8%. The sequenced sample was peripheral blood mononuclear cells (PBMCs), obtained at baseline. The receptors originated from a human donor with classical Hodgkin lymphoma.

V and J are TRBV18 and TRBJ2-4; D gene ambiguous. The CDR3 length is 15 residues. V was clipped by 5 bases and J by 0 bases, with 11 bases between them. Per germline, CDR1 KGHSH and CDR2 LQKENI. The CDR3, as DNA: TGTGCCAGCTCAGACCCCTCCATAGCCAAAAACATTCAGTACTTC. This gives the protein CASSDPSIAKNIQYF. The whole variable domain, filled in from reference TRBV18 and TRBJ2-4, reads NAGVMQNPRHLVRRRGQEARLRCSPMKGHSHVYWYRQLPEEGLKFMVYLQKENIIDESGMPKERFSAEFPKEGPSILRIQQVVRGDSAAYFCASSDPSIAKNIQYFGAGTRLSVL.

The chain employs TRBV28 and TRBJ2-7; possible D gene TRBD1, 6 bases. V gave up 6 bases and J gave up 2 bases, with 8 bases separating them. The CDR3 covers 12 residues. Looked up from germline, CDR1 is MDHEN and CDR2 is SYDVKM. This chain's CDR3 is CASRRTAYEQYF. The CDR3 region has the DNA TGTGCCAGCAGAAGGACAGCCTACGAGCAGTACTTC.

The chain has TRBV19 and TRBJ2-7; 8 bases fit TRBD2. The CDR3 is 14 residues long. After removal of 6 bases from V and 2 bases from J, the junction contained 6 bases not matched to a gene. The V gene's germline CDR1 is LNHDA and CDR2 SQIVND (reference sequence). The CDR3 DNA sequence: TGTGCCAGTAGACTTAGCGGGGATACCTACGAGCAGTACTTC. This encodes CASRLSGDTYEQYF.

This sequence joins TRBV18 and TRBJ1-1; 7 bases are a match to TRBD1. In germline, CDR1 is KGHSH, CDR2 LQKENI. This CDR3 is 14 amino acids long. V lost 5 bases to trimming and J lost 1 base; unmatched junction nucleotides: 4. As DNA, the CDR3 is TGTGCCAGCTCATCGACAGGGAAGAACACTGAAGCTTTCTTT. Amino acid sequence: CASSSTGKNTEAFF.

CDR3 coding DNA: TGTGCCAGCACCTCAAGGACAGGGGGGGACTACGAGCAGTACTTC. Residues: CASTSRTGGDYEQYF. The chain uses TRBV7-8 and TRBJ2-7; 10 bases fit TRBD1. CDR3 length: 15 residues. CDR1 is SGHVS, CDR2 FQNEAQ, per germline. The trim removed 7 bases at V and 3 bases at J, leaving 9 bases unmatched.

The J gene is TRBJ1-2, the V gene TRBV28, with 7 bases identical to TRBD1. The CDR3 is 14 amino acids. V gave up 2 bases and J gave up 5 bases; unmatched junction bases: 5. Germline V gene data show CDR1 as MDHEN and CDR2 as SYDVKM. The CDR3: CASSLQARGYGYTF. CDR3 DNA sequence: TGTGCCAGCAGTTTACAGGCCAGGGGGTATGGCTACACCTTC.

Written as DNA, the CDR3 is TGTGCCACACGCACCAGGGGGCTCTACGAGCAGTACTTC. It yields the protein CATRTRGLYEQYF. V and J are TRBV15 and TRBJ2-7; the match to TRBD1 covers 8 bases. Trimming at V came to 9 bases and at J to 3 bases, leaving 7 bases not matched to a gene. Germline loops: CDR1 LNHNV, CDR2 YYDKDF (reference sequence). The CDR3 sequence is 13 residues long. Supplemented by reference TRBV15 and TRBJ2-7, the full variable domain reads DAMVIQNPRYQVTQFGKPVTLSCSQTLNHNVMYWYQQKSSQAPKLLFHYYDKDFNNEADTPDNFQSRRPNTSFCFLDIRSPGLGDTAMYLCATRTRGLYEQYFGPGTRLTVT.

The chain has TRBV5-1 and TRBJ1-2; TRBD1 agrees at 7 bases. J lost 0 bases, V lost 5 bases, and 4 bases had no gene match. Germline assignment: CDR1 SGHRS and CDR2 YFSETQ. CDR3 length: 14 residues. The CDR3 nucleotides are TGCGCCAGCAGGGTGGGGACAGCTAACTATGGCTACACCTTC. Residues: CASRVGTANYGYTF. The whole variable domain, filled in from reference TRBV5-1 and TRBJ1-2, reads KAGVTQTPRYLIKTRGQQVTLSCSPISGHRSVSWYQQTPGQGLQFLFEYFSETQRNKGNFPGRFSGRQFSNSRSEMNVSTLELGDSALYLCASRVGTANYGYTFGSGTRLTVV.

The chain couples TRBV27 to TRBJ1-1; D perhaps matches TRBD1 (5 bases). The CDR3 contains 14 residues. CDR1 and CDR2 from the germline V gene are MNHEY and SMNVEV (reference sequence). Trimming took off 4 bases at V and 4 bases at J, with 13 bases between the two ends. In DNA form, the CDR3 reads TGTGCCAGCAGTTCCCTGACAGCGAGCACTGAAGCTTTCTTT. It specifies CASSSLTASTEAFF.

The V gene is TRBV14, the J gene TRBJ2-7, with 10 bases fitting TRBD2. V shed 8 bases and J 2 bases; nucleotides not matched to a gene: 3. In germline, CDR1 is SGHDN, CDR2 FVKESK. This CDR3 is 13 amino acids long. CDR3 nucleotide sequence: TGTGCCAGCCGGACTAGCGGTACCTACGAGCAGTACTTC. It encodes CASRTSGTYEQYF. Full variable domain (outside the CDR3, taken from reference TRBV14 and TRBJ2-7): EAGVTQFPSHSVIEKGQTVTLRCDPISGHDNLYWYRRVMGKEIKFLLHFVKESKQDESGMPNNRFLAERTGGTYSTLKVQPAELEDSGVYFCASRTSGTYEQYFGPGTRLTVT.

A few counts support this clone. V usage is TRBV7-9 and J usage is TRBJ2-5, with 10 bases fitting TRBD2. With 1 base clipped from V and 4 bases from J, the junction kept 6 bases outside the gene matches. Germline-derived CDR1 and CDR2 are SEHNR and FQNEAQ (reference sequence). The CDR3 consists of 16 residues. CDR3 coding DNA: TGTGCCAGCAGCTTAGGAGCTAGCGGGAGCTCAGAGACCCAGTACTTC. It codes for CASSLGASGSSETQYF.

The chain couples TRBV20-1 to TRBJ2-3; D is unclear. The V end was cut by 3 bases, the J end by 11 bases, with 6 bases between. Germline CDR1 is DFQATT and CDR2 is SNEGSKA (reference sequence). The CDR3 is made up of 9 amino acids. The CDR3 nucleotides are TGCAGTGCTAGTTCGTGGCAGTATTTT. Residues: CSASSWQYF.

The chain joins TRBV6-6 to TRBJ2-3; TRBD2 might be the D (5 bases). V shed 6 bases and J shed 5 bases, with 18 bases lying between them. Germline V gene lookup returns CDR1 MNHNY and CDR2 SVGAGI (reference sequence). The CDR3 runs 15 residues. Here the CDR3 reads CASSSPGDGLDTQYF. The CDR3 bases are TGTGCCAGCAGCTCCCCTGGCGACGGACTAGATACGCAGTATTTT.

The rearrangement links TRBV27 to TRBJ2-3; no reliable D call. V lost 3 bases and J 0 bases, leaving 10 bases between the germline ends. There are 15 residues in the CDR3. Germline V CDR1 and CDR2: MNHEY, SMNVEV (reference sequence). The CDR3 bases are TGTGCCAGCAGTTTGAGGCTTGCTAGCACAGATACGCAGTATTTT. This sequence encodes CASSLRLASTDTQYF.

The J gene is TRBJ2-1, the V gene TRBV5-6; tentatively, D is TRBD1 (6 bases). Germline-derived CDR1 and CDR2 are SGHDT and YYEEEE. The CDR3 runs to 14 residues. V was pared by 2 bases and J by 3 bases, with 9 bases between. This chain's CDR3 is CASSFDRYYNEQFF. The CDR3 DNA reads TGTGCCAGCAGCTTTGACAGGTACTACAATGAGCAGTTCTTC.

CDR3 protein: CASSPVPYYEQYF. The CDR3 DNA sequence: TGTGCCAGCAGCCCCGTCCCATACTACGAGCAGTACTTC. The rearrangement joins TRBV7-8 to TRBJ2-7; no reliable D call. This CDR3 comprises 13 residues. Germline values: CDR1 SGHVS, CDR2 FQNEAQ. The germline V and J ends were trimmed by 5 bases and 3 bases, with 11 bases remaining between them.

This clone was seen just once. This rearrangement joins TRBV6-6 to TRBJ2-7; 7 nucleotides align to TRBD2. The junction had 4 bases not matched to a gene; V was cut back by 2 bases and J by 3 bases. The CDR3 is 14 residues long. Germline V lookup: CDR1 MNHNY, CDR2 SVGAGI (reference sequence). Written as DNA, the CDR3 is TGTGCCAGCAGTTACCGGCGGGAGTTCTACGAGCAGTACTTC. Translating gives CASSYRREFYEQYF.

The chain couples TRBV30 to TRBJ2-7; possibly TRBD1 for D (5 bases). The CDR3 covers 12 residues. V gave up 5 bases and J gave up 3 bases, with 11 bases separating them. CDR1 is GTSNPN and CDR2 is SVGIG in the germline V gene (reference sequence). The CDR3 sequence is CAWDSLNYEQYF. CDR3 sequence (DNA): TGTGCCTGGGACAGCTTAAACTACGAGCAGTACTTC.